A selection of T cell receptor beta chains follows, all from one sample in a study of radiotherapy plus CTLA-4 blockade in lung cancer. Libraries were prepared by immunoSEQ multiplex PCR; TCRdb keeps only in-frame clonotypes and omits some of them. This table has fewer than 55,000 clones, 85% appearing once. The sample here was peripheral blood, taken from a patient treated with radiotherapy plus ipilimumab. These receptors originate from a human donor with non-small cell lung cancer whose response to radiotherapy plus ipilimumab could not be evaluated. Each CDR3 is given with its conserved first and last residue. The order of the fields is D gene, J gene, clone size, V gene, CDR3 protein, CDR3 DNA. D genes are given only for firm matches. Clone sizes are given selectively: once, few, many, or a class where the clone is expanded.

d_gene: TRBD1; j_gene: TRBJ1-2; abundance: few; v_gene: TRBV5-4; CDR3aa: CASTPRTGNYGYTF; CDR3nt: TGTGCCAGCACCCCACGGACAGGGAACTATGGCTACACCTTC
d_gene: TRBD1; j_gene: TRBJ2-3; abundance: once; v_gene: TRBV7-9; CDR3aa: CASSLVGTGSTDTQYF; CDR3nt: TGTGCCAGCAGCTTAGTCGGGACAGGGAGCACAGATACGCAGTATTTT
d_gene: TRBD1; j_gene: TRBJ2-4; abundance: .; v_gene: TRBV4-2; CDR3aa: CASSRDRGENIQYF; CDR3nt: TGTGCCAGCAGCCGAGACAGGGGTGAAAACATTCAGTACTTC
d_gene: TRBD1; j_gene: TRBJ1-1; abundance: .; v_gene: TRBV4-3; CDR3aa: CASSARIQGTEAFF; CDR3nt: TGCGCCAGCAGCGCCCGAATACAGGGGACTGAAGCTTTCTTT
d_gene: .; j_gene: TRBJ1-2; abundance: .; v_gene: TRBV19; CDR3aa: CASSIDRDTYGYTF; CDR3nt: TGTGCCAGTAGTATAGATCGGGACACCTATGGCTACACCTTC
d_gene: .; j_gene: TRBJ2-7; abundance: .; v_gene: TRBV2; CDR3aa: CASSDGRSYEQYF; CDR3nt: TGTGCCAGCAGTGATGGCCGCTCCTACGAGCAGTACTTC
d_gene: TRBD2; j_gene: TRBJ2-5; abundance: .; v_gene: TRBV5-5; CDR3aa: CASSPGLAGETQYF; CDR3nt: TGTGCCAGCAGCCCCGGACTAGCGGGAGAGACCCAGTACTTC
d_gene: TRBD1; j_gene: TRBJ2-5; abundance: .; v_gene: TRBV5-1; CDR3aa: CASRPNPDRAYQETQYF; CDR3nt: TGCGCCAGCAGACCGAACCCGGACAGGGCATACCAAGAGACCCAGTACTTC
d_gene: TRBD1; j_gene: TRBJ2-2; abundance: .; v_gene: TRBV7-9; CDR3aa: CASSLVGGRSTGELFF; CDR3nt: TGTGCCAGCAGCTTAGTAGGGGGCAGGAGCACCGGGGAGCTGTTTTTT
d_gene: TRBD2; j_gene: TRBJ2-3; abundance: .; v_gene: TRBV2; CDR3aa: CASSLGLAASSTDTQYF; CDR3nt: TGTGCCAGCAGCCTTGGACTAGCGGCGAGTAGCACAGATACGCAGTATTTT
d_gene: TRBD2; j_gene: TRBJ2-1; abundance: once; v_gene: TRBV30; CDR3aa: CAWSRYGRAAEQFF; CDR3nt: TGTGCCTGGAGTCGGTACGGGAGGGCCGCTGAGCAGTTCTTC
d_gene: TRBD2; j_gene: TRBJ2-3; abundance: .; v_gene: TRBV7-3; CDR3aa: CASSLRRSGGTDTQYF; CDR3nt: TGTGCCAGCAGCTTAAGAAGAAGCGGGGGCACAGATACGCAGTATTTT
d_gene: .; j_gene: TRBJ1-6; abundance: .; v_gene: TRBV4-1; CDR3aa: CASSQEVSAGSYNSPLHF; CDR3nt: TGCGCCAGCAGCCAAGAAGTTAGCGCCGGCTCCTATAATTCACCCCTCCACTTT
d_gene: TRBD2; j_gene: TRBJ2-7; abundance: .; v_gene: TRBV4-3; CDR3aa: CASSHLAGGYYEQYF; CDR3nt: TGCGCCAGCAGCCACCTAGCGGGAGGCTACTACGAGCAGTACTTC
d_gene: .; j_gene: TRBJ2-3; abundance: .; v_gene: TRBV15; CDR3aa: CATSRVSAAIGDTQYF; CDR3nt: TGTGCCACCAGCAGGGTTTCAGCGGCAATAGGAGATACGCAGTATTTT